Only a few counts were recorded for the clone carrying this T cell receptor beta chain. What it binds is not known. This sample was included in a study of CD4 T cells in relation to SARS-CoV-2 and coronaviruses. Study-level information: After roughly 9 days of antigen culture, PBMC TCR beta CDR3s were sequenced.

Germline values: CDR1 SGDLS, CDR2 YYNGEE. V lost 0 bases, J lost 0 bases, and 13 bases lay in between. The CDR3 is made up of 17 amino acids. Measured with immunoSEQ multiplex PCR; TCRdb has only the in-frame clones, and not every one. The table shows 35,000 to 40,000 clones, with roughly 73% occurring only once. Material: memory CD4+ T cells from PBMCs, cultured in vitro. V is TRBV9 and J is TRBJ2-1; D perhaps matches TRBD2 (5 bases). The clonotype comes from an adult with COVID-19. The CDR3 spells CASSVEPTTSSYNEQFF. In nucleotides, the CDR3 is TGTGCCAGCAGCGTAGAACCGACTACTAGCTCCTACAATGAGCAGTTCTTC.